This T cell receptor beta chain was documented in a study of blood T cell repertoires in COVID-19. With 6 bases clipped from V and 5 bases from J, the junction kept 8 bases outside the gene matches. Germline loops: CDR1 SNHLY, CDR2 FYNNEI. The CDR3 extends over 15 amino acids. Profiling relied on immunoSEQ multiplex PCR, and the TCRdb table lists in-frame clones only, not all of them. The data show some 150,000 clones, 70% to 90% seen once. The sequencing sample was made of peripheral blood. This sequence joins TRBV2 and TRBJ2-7, with 12 positions matching TRBD2. The receptor was isolated from a man in his 70s with acute or convalescent COVID-19. The CDR3 protein is CASRTRLAGAHEQYF. The CDR3 nucleotides read TGTGCCAGCAGGACCAGACTAGCGGGAGCCCACGAGCAGTACTTC.